This T cell receptor beta chain was documented in a study of metastatic and nonmetastatic thyroid tumors. For the study at large: Repertoires from malignant and benign thyroid patients were compared across blood and tumor or nodule tissue.

Patients were all untreated before their thyroid surgery. TCRdb re-called clones from the PCR reads using MiXCR. The sample shows 35,000 to 50,000 clones, more than 25% of them seen only once. A few counts support this clone. CDR1 is MNHNS, CDR2 SASEGT, per germline. Trimming stripped 5 bases from V and 2 bases from J, with 10 bases between. This CDR3 is 14 amino acids long. This chain uses TRBV6-1 with TRBJ1-5; D is undetermined. The origin of this receptor is a male donor with papillary thyroid cancer or a benign thyroid nodule (not recorded which). Some clones in this sample may be carry-over from other donors' samples. Input material: blood. CDR3 residues: CASSQWACNQPQHF. CDR3 sequence (DNA): TGTGCCAGCAGTCAGTGGGCCTGCAATCAGCCCCAGCATTTT.